The 19 T cell receptor beta chains in this list originate from one sample, sequenced in a study of shared T cell receptors in the human thymus. The data were produced by immunoSEQ multiplex PCR, yet TCRdb's version contains in-frame clones alone and is incomplete. The sample records 700,000 or so clones, approximately 83% being singletons. In addition, the sample was reused for a study of human thymus T cells.

The sample taken for sequencing was thymocytes. These TCRs come from a girl under three years old with a congenital heart defect.

The genes are TRBV4-1 and TRBJ2-7; D perhaps matches TRBD1 (5 bases). Germline CDR1 reads MGHRA; CDR2 reads YSYEKL. V lost 8 bases and J 7 bases, leaving 21 bases between the germline ends. The CDR3 runs 14 residues. In nucleotides, the CDR3 is TGCGCCAGCGGACAACTTAATGGCAACGGAGAGCAGTACTTC. Encoded protein: CASGQLNGNGEQYF.

The chain couples TRBV28 to TRBJ1-1; 12 nucleotides agree with TRBD1. V was pared by 5 bases and J by 1 base, with 11 bases of the junction left unmatched. The CDR3 loop spans 18 amino acids. Germline-derived CDR1 and CDR2 are MDHEN and SYDVKM. Here the CDR3 reads CASSLPRDRGLGNTEAFF. CDR3 bases: TGTGCCAGCAGTCTCCCCCGGGACAGGGGGCTTGGGAACACTGAAGCTTTCTTT.

This clone was counted a few times. V gene TRBV16 combines with J gene TRBJ2-1, with a weak D call TRBD1 (5 bases). V lost 4 bases and J lost 7, with 20 bases in between. This CDR3 has 16 residues. Per the germline V gene, CDR1 is KGHSY and CDR2 is FQNENV. The chain's CDR3 is CASSPGAGMRKNEQFF. The CDR3 region has the DNA TGTGCCAGCAGCCCTGGGGCAGGGATGAGGAAGAATGAGCAGTTCTTC.

The genes are TRBV9 and TRBJ1-2; no firm D call. V was pared by 3 bases and J by 8 bases, with 11 bases between. This CDR3 is built from 12 residues. Looked up from germline, CDR1 is SGDLS and CDR2 is YYNGEE. DNA of the CDR3: TGTGCCAGCAGCGACCTCCGGGGAGGCTACACCTTC. It encodes CASSDLRGGYTF.

This chain connects TRBV7-9 to TRBJ2-1; D gene ambiguous. The CDR3 has 14 residues. From germline, CDR1 is SEHNR and CDR2 FQNEAQ (reference sequence). The ends were cut back, 5 bases at V and 5 bases at J, with 13 bases in the middle. CDR3 protein: CASSALGPHNEQFF. The CDR3 DNA sequence: TGTGCCAGCAGCGCGTTGGGCCCGCACAATGAGCAGTTCTTC.

The V call is TRBV7-9, the J call TRBJ1-2; no definite D call. This CDR3 is 10 amino acids long. CDR1 and CDR2 (germline): SEHNR, FQNEAQ (reference sequence). The CDR3 nucleotides are TGTGCATCAGGTTGCTATGGCTACACCTTC. The encoded protein is CASGCYGYTF.

The rearrangement uses TRBV19 and TRBJ1-6; TRBD1 aligns across 8 bases. Germline CDR1 is LNHDA and CDR2 is SQIVND (reference sequence). The CDR3 is 16 amino acids. Germline trimming cut 0 bases from V and 6 bases from J; bases unmatched to any gene: 4. CDR3 sequence reads: CASSIDRTGINSPLHF. The CDR3 coding sequence is TGTGCCAGTAGTATAGATCGGACAGGGATTAATTCACCCCTCCACTTT. Drawing the rest from reference TRBV19 and TRBJ1-6, the complete variable domain is DGGITQSPKYLFRKEGQNVTLSCEQNLNHDAMYWYRQDPGQGLRLIYYSQIVNDFQKGDIAEGYSVSREKKESFPLTVTSAQKNPTAFYLCASSIDRTGINSPLHFGNGTRLTVT.

J is TRBJ1-1 and V is TRBV19, with 8 bases fitting TRBD1. V lost 5 bases, J lost 3 bases, and 2 bases stayed unmatched. Germline V CDR1 and CDR2: LNHDA, SQIVND (reference sequence). The CDR3 is 13 amino acids. This chain's CDR3 is CASSLTGDTEAFF. CDR3 nucleotides: TGTGCCAGTAGTTTGACAGGGGACACTGAAGCTTTCTTT.

The chain recombines TRBV7-2 with TRBJ1-6, with 8 bases that match TRBD1. The germline V gene has CDR1 SGHTA and CDR2 FQGNSA. Trimming cost V 3 bases and J 13 bases; bases outside gene matches: 11. CDR3 length equals 15 residues. The CDR3 sequence: CASSFTRQGAHPLHF. CDR3 in DNA: TGTGCCAGCAGCTTTACCCGGCAGGGGGCCCACCCCCTCCACTTT.

A few counts support this clone. The rearrangement joins TRBV6-5 to TRBJ2-5, with no clear D. The ends were cut back, 6 bases at V and 5 bases at J, with 16 bases in the middle. The CDR3 loop spans 14 amino acids. Per germline, CDR1 MNHEY and CDR2 SVGAGI. CDR3 protein: CASRTPSLWETQYF. The CDR3 DNA reads as TGTGCCAGCAGAACGCCGAGTTTGTGGGAGACCCAGTACTTC.

This chain connects TRBV28 to TRBJ1-5; tentative D call: TRBD1 (5 bases). The CDR3 length is 13 residues. Germline CDR1 is MDHEN and CDR2 is SYDVKM. V gave up 6 bases and J gave up 5 bases, with 11 bases separating them. This CDR3 reads CASSPGLDQPQHF. For the CDR3, the DNA is TGTGCCAGCAGCCCAGGGTTGGATCAGCCCCAGCATTTT.

This clone has just one count. The chain recombines TRBV11-2 with TRBJ2-7; 11 bases align to TRBD1. Germline CDR1 and CDR2: SGHAT and FQNNGV. The J segment lost 0 bases and the V segment lost 5 bases, leaving 3 bases of the junction unmatched. CDR3 length equals 15 residues. CDR3 in amino acids: CASSGDRGDSYEQYF. CDR3 in DNA: TGTGCCAGCAGCGGGGACAGGGGGGACTCCTACGAGCAGTACTTC. Using reference TRBV11-2 and TRBJ2-7 for the parts outside the CDR3, the full variable domain is EAGVAQSPRYKIIEKRQSVAFWCNPISGHATLYWYQQILGQGPKLLIQFQNNGVVDDSQLPKDRFSAERLKGVDSTLKIQPAKLEDSAVYLCASSGDRGDSYEQYFGPGTRLTVT.

The CDR3 spells CASSLRTVISYEQYF. In DNA form, the CDR3 reads TGTGCCAGCAGCTTGAGGACAGTTATCTCCTACGAGCAGTACTTC. V gene TRBV11-2 combines with J gene TRBJ2-7; a possible D gene is TRBD1 (6 bases). The germline gives CDR1 SGHAT, CDR2 FQNNGV. V lost 3 bases and J 0 bases, leaving 12 bases between the germline ends. The CDR3 length is 15 residues.

The CDR3 DNA reads as TGTGCCAGCAGCCCATTCCGTGATTACCCCTATTCCAGCACAGATACGCAGTATTTT. Protein sequence: CASSPFRDYPYSSTDTQYF. The chain uses TRBV7-9 and TRBJ2-3, with unresolved D. CDR1 and CDR2 from the germline V gene are SEHNR and FQNEAQ (reference sequence). This CDR3 region has 19 residues. V was clipped by 5 bases and J by 0 bases, with 24 bases between them.

This clone has a single count. The chain couples TRBV6-5 to TRBJ1-2, with a weak D call TRBD1 (6 bases). The CDR3 is 13 residues long. Trimming removed 5 bases at V and 1 base at J, with 8 bases between. Germline CDR1 is MNHEY and CDR2 is SVGAGI. The DNA for the CDR3 is TGTGCCAGCAGTACAGGGCTTAACTATGGCTACACCTTC. The encoded protein is CASSTGLNYGYTF.

The chain recombines TRBV12-5 with TRBJ1-2; D is unclear. The CDR3 runs to 18 residues. V was clipped by 0 bases and J by 8 bases, with 25 bases between them. Germline CDR1 LGHNT, CDR2 FRNRAP. The DNA of the CDR3 is TGTGCTAGTGGTTTGGTACCCCGGGGTGTCTCCCATCTGGAAGGCTACACCTTC. Its protein is CASGLVPRGVSHLEGYTF.

The chain combines TRBV4-1 with TRBJ2-7, with TRBD2 identical over 8 bases. The CDR3 totals 16 residues. CDR1 MGHRA and CDR2 YSYEKL come from the germline V gene. The V segment lost 1 base and the J segment 4 bases; nucleotides outside the gene matches: 9. The CDR3 here is CASSQVPRGGVYEQYF. CDR3 nucleotides: TGCGCCAGCAGCCAAGTCCCCCGGGGGGGCGTGTACGAGCAGTACTTC.

This chain links TRBV6-6 with TRBJ1-4; D gene ambiguous. Per the germline V gene, CDR1 is MNHNY and CDR2 is SVGAGI (reference sequence). The ends were cut back, 6 bases at V and 0 bases at J, with 8 bases in the middle. CDR3 length: 14 amino acids. CDR3 sequence: CASRLDTTNEKLFF. DNA of the CDR3: TGTGCCAGCAGACTAGATACAACTAATGAAAAACTGTTTTTT.

The V and J genes are TRBV5-6 and TRBJ2-3; D unresolved. V was clipped by 5 bases and J by 4 bases, with 14 bases between them. Germline assignment: CDR1 SGHDT and CDR2 YYEEEE. The CDR3 length is 14 residues. The DNA of the CDR3 is TGTGCCAGCAGGGGCGTCTTTTTGCCAGATACGCAGTATTTT. Protein sequence: CASRGVFLPDTQYF. The full variable domain, with the rest looked up from reference TRBV5-6 and TRBJ2-3, is DAGVTQSPTHLIKTRGQQVTLRCSPKSGHDTVSWYQQALGQGPQFIFQYYEEEERQRGNFPDRFSGHQFPNYSSELNVNALLLGDSALYLCASRGVFLPDTQYFGPGTRLTVL.